One sample yielded the 15 T cell receptor beta chains listed below, sequenced in a study of blood T cell repertoires in COVID-19. Profiled with immunoSEQ multiplex PCR; TCRdb holds only in-frame clones, not every one. This sample has about 88,000 clones, with roughly 87% found just once. Sequencing used peripheral blood. These receptors originate from a male donor with acute or convalescent COVID-19.

The V call is TRBV6-6, the J call TRBJ2-3; D possibly corresponds to TRBD1 (6 bases). Between the trimmed V and J ends, which lost 7 bases and 4 bases, there was a span of 12 bases. CDR1 is MNHNY and CDR2 is SVGAGI in the germline V gene (reference sequence). CDR3 size: 13 residues. The CDR3 bases are TGTGCCAGCACCCGAGGGGGTGCAGATACGCAGTATTTT. Protein product: CASTRGGADTQYF.

J is TRBJ2-5 and V is TRBV13; 9 bases align to TRBD2. Losses at the gene ends were 4 bases for V and 4 bases for J; bases not matched to a gene: 7. Per the germline V gene, CDR1 is PRHDT and CDR2 is FYEKMQ (reference sequence). The length of the CDR3 is 15 residues. The CDR3 DNA reads as TGTGCCAGCAGCTCAACGGGACTAGCCTCAGAGACCCAGTACTTC. Its translation: CASSSTGLASETQYF.

In its sample, this clone was seen a few times. The chain links TRBV27 to TRBJ2-7, with 8 bases fitting TRBD1. The CDR3 runs 14 residues. Germline CDR1 and CDR2: MNHEY and SMNVEV (reference sequence). After removal of 4 bases from V and 2 bases from J, the junction contained 4 bases not matched to a gene. For the CDR3, the DNA is TGTGCCAGCAGTTCGGGACAGGCGACCTACGAGCAGTACTTC. Its protein is CASSSGQATYEQYF.

The chain employs TRBV6-4 and TRBJ1-5; the D gene is possibly TRBD1 (6 bases). The CDR3 consists of 13 residues. Germline V gene lookup returns CDR1 MRHNA and CDR2 SNTAGT. V was shortened by 8 bases and J by 6 bases, with 14 bases between the two germline ends. The CDR3 loop is CASLRGGGQPQHF. The CDR3, as DNA: TGTGCCAGCTTAAGGGGAGGGGGTCAGCCCCAGCATTTT.

This chain uses TRBV25-1 with TRBJ2-7, with 10 bases aligning to TRBD2. J was trimmed by 0 bases and V by 5 bases; bases with no gene match: 4. Looked up from germline, CDR1 is MGHDK and CDR2 is SYGVNS. This CDR3 region has 15 residues. The CDR3 sequence is CASSSTSGASYEQYF. The DNA of the CDR3 is TGTGCCAGCAGTTCCACTAGCGGGGCCTCCTACGAGCAGTACTTC.

The rearrangement joins TRBV19 to TRBJ1-4; D possibly corresponds to TRBD1 (6 bases). Looked up from germline, CDR1 is LNHDA and CDR2 is SQIVND (reference sequence). CDR3 size: 16 residues. The V and J ends lost 6 bases and 6 bases respectively, with 20 bases between them. The CDR3 is CASRPSRGGDDEKLFF. CDR3 DNA: TGTGCCAGTAGACCTTCAAGGGGGGGAGATGATGAAAAACTGTTTTTT.

The sample holds one count of this clone. The chain carries TRBV5-8 and TRBJ1-5; no clear D gene. CDR1 is SGHTS, CDR2 YDEGEE, per germline. This CDR3 region has 16 residues. The V end was cut by 5 bases, the J end by 2 bases, with 17 bases between. This CDR3 reads CASRSGRPTGNQPQHF. DNA of the CDR3: TGTGCCAGCAGAAGCGGACGGCCCACGGGCAATCAGCCCCAGCATTTT.

This rearrangement joins TRBV7-9 to TRBJ1-2; 9 nucleotides align to TRBD1. The CDR3 consists of 16 residues. CDR1 is SEHNR and CDR2 is FQNEAQ in the germline V gene (reference sequence). The V and J ends lost 4 bases and 7 bases, in that order; junction bases with no gene match: 13. This CDR3 is CASSYSSGTGSSGYTF. CDR3 sequence (DNA): TGTGCCAGCAGCTATTCCTCCGGGACAGGGTCTTCTGGCTACACCTTC.

The rearrangement joins TRBV10-3 to TRBJ2-2, with TRBD1 identical over 7 bases. CDR1 ENHRY and CDR2 SYGVKD come from the germline V gene. The CDR3 is 18 residues long. V was pared by 4 bases and J by 7 bases, with 18 bases of the junction left unmatched. This CDR3 reads CAISGVRGRDRRNGELFF. DNA for the CDR3: TGTGCCATCAGTGGCGTAAGGGGAAGGGACAGAAGGAACGGGGAGCTGTTTTTT.

Remarks on this clone: At the DNA level, this CDR3 is encoded by other sequences in the same sample as well. V usage is TRBV5-1 and J usage is TRBJ2-1; maybe TRBD2 (5 bases). Trimming took off 2 bases at V and 8 bases at J, with 14 bases between the two ends. Germline V gene lookup returns CDR1 SGHRS and CDR2 YFSETQ. This CDR3 region has 14 residues. DNA of the CDR3: TGCGCCAGCAGCTTTCGACGGGGAGTCGATGAGCAGTTCTTC. Translation: CASSFRRGVDEQFF. Using reference TRBV5-1 and TRBJ2-1 for the parts outside the CDR3, the full variable domain is KAGVTQTPRYLIKTRGQQVTLSCSPISGHRSVSWYQQTPGQGLQFLFEYFSETQRNKGNFPGRFSGRQFSNSRSEMNVSTLELGDSALYLCASSFRRGVDEQFFGPGTRLTVL.

The chain carries TRBV6-6 and TRBJ1-6; 8 positions agree with TRBD1. The germline gives CDR1 MNHNY, CDR2 SVGAGI (reference sequence). CDR3 length equals 17 residues. V lost 5 bases to trimming and J lost 0 bases; unmatched junction nucleotides: 6. The CDR3 sequence is CASSRGQASSYNSPLHF. In nucleotides, the CDR3 is TGTGCCAGCAGTCGGGGACAGGCAAGCTCCTATAATTCACCCCTCCACTTT.

The gene calls are TRBV29-1 and TRBJ1-1; a weak D match, TRBD1 (6 bases). This CDR3 region has 19 residues. V was cut by 7 bases and J by 3 bases, with 33 bases left in between. Germline V gene lookup returns CDR1 SQVTM and CDR2 ANQGSEA. Here the CDR3 reads CSGPNRADPRFGWDTEAFF. CDR3 nucleotide sequence: TGCAGCGGCCCTAACAGGGCGGATCCACGGTTCGGTTGGGACACTGAAGCTTTCTTT.

This clone was counted a single time. This sequence joins TRBV12-3 or TRBV12-4 and TRBJ2-7; a weak D match, TRBD2 (6 bases). This CDR3 has 13 amino acids. Trimming pared 6 bases from V and 2 bases from J, leaving 11 bases between. The CDR3 DNA sequence: TGTGCCAGCAGCGGGGGATCCGCCTACGAGCAGTACTTC. Protein: CASSGGSAYEQYF.

This chain connects TRBV6-6 to TRBJ1-4, with 9 bases that match TRBD1. Germline CDR1 is MNHNY and CDR2 is SVGAGI (reference sequence). V lost 10 bases and J lost 4; bases outside the gene matches: 13. The CDR3 has 16 residues. CDR3 sequence: CATRGDRDRGNEKLFF. CDR3 in DNA: TGTGCCACCCGAGGGGACAGGGATCGTGGTAATGAAAAACTGTTTTTT.

The chain has TRBV30 and TRBJ1-5; a possible D gene is TRBD1 (5 bases). The CDR3 sequence is 16 residues long. CDR1 GTSNPN and CDR2 SVGIG come from the germline V gene (reference sequence). V was cut by 2 bases and J by 0 bases, with 14 bases left in between. CDR3 region: CAWSLPGLYSNQPQHF. The CDR3 nucleotides read TGTGCCTGGAGTCTCCCGGGACTGTATAGCAATCAGCCCCAGCATTTT.